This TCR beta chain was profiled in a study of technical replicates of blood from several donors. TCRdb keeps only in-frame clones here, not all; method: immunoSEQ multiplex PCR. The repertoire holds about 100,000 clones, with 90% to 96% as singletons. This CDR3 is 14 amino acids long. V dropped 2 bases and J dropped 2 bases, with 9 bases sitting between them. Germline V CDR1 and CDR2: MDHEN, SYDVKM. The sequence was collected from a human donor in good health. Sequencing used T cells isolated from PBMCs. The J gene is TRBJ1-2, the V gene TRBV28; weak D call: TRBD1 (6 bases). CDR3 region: CASSLRTGNYGYTF. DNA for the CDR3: TGTGCCAGCAGTTTACGCACAGGGAACTATGGCTACACCTTC.